The entry below describes one T cell receptor (beta chain). Its antigen is not known. The sample comes from a study of cytomegalovirus exposure and HLA in healthy donors. The PCR was carried out with 60 Vbeta primers and 13 Jbeta primers. The method was immunoSEQ multiplex PCR; TCRdb's version includes in-frame clones alone and lacks a portion of them. Its table lists 45,000 to 60,000 clones. Though probably carrying unrecorded immune exposures, donors were nominally healthy at sampling. Study observations and caveats: Among TCR sequences, most were rare, though some public TCRs appeared in many donors. The study flagged roughly 150 TCR beta chains as cytomegalovirus-associated. Earlier results showed most TCR beta V segments being productive about 87% or about 30% of the time.

This CDR3 contains 15 residues. V trimming: 5 bases; J trimming: 1 base; junction bases outside the gene matches: 6. Germline V gene sequence: CDR1 GTSNPN, CDR2 SVGIG (reference sequence). The chain recombines TRBV30 with TRBJ2-3; 10 nucleotides match TRBD1. The sequenced sample was PBMCs. The sequence derives from a woman aged 40 to 50 in good health and CMV-seronegative. CDR3 nucleotides: TGTGCCTGGGGCACCGGGACAGGGGGCACAGATACGCAGTATTTT. This translates into CAWGTGTGGTDTQYF.